This TCR beta chain was identified in a study of T-cell reconstitution after alpha-beta-depleted transplantation in children (TCRdb year 2016). With regard to the full study: Using TCR repertoire profiling, the study followed T-cell immune reconstitution in a quantitative way in children after TCRalphabeta/CD19-depleted allogeneic hematopoietic cell transplantation. General conclusions and limits of the study: In some patients, the high TCRbeta diversity seen at day 60 was put down to recipient T cells and intrathymic progenitors that had survived conditioning. Over the following months the frequencies of hyperexpanded clones went down, and after one year T-cell counts and TCRbeta diversity were mostly credited to newly produced T cells. The apparently early recovery of alphabetaT-cell counts about two months after transplant reportedly depended on only several hundred rapidly expanded clones that came from non-depleted graft cells.

As for this clonotype: It has no known antigen specificity. The input lacks base qualities; no much larger clone sits a single base away.

Compared with germline, V lacks 5 bases and J lacks 1 base; bases without a gene match: 15. The CDR3 holds 19 amino acids from the cysteine to the phenylalanine. Only the CDR3 region is kept as DNA, spanning 57 bases read in frame from base 1. CDR1 and CDR2, looked up from the germline V gene, are SGHAT and FQNNGV. What the treatment or condition label conveys for this sample: allogeneic hematopoietic cell transplantation with graft depleted of TCRalphabeta T cells and CD19 B cells. Transplant recipients were children who received TCRalphabeta/CD19-depleted allogeneic hematopoietic cell grafts. To prepare the library, PCR was applied. The instrument given in TCRdb is Illumina HiSeq 2500. Molecular barcoding was employed in the preparation of TCR libraries, with unique molecular identifiers being used to normalize TCRbeta repertoire quantification. In TCRdb, the public reads were trimmed at Q25 with fastp and aligned with MiXCR, with productive beta chains retained. Every entry covers one CDR3 protein and lists the most common genes and DNA from its rows. Here the sample has a few hundred thousand distinct CDR3 sequences; roughly 43% occur a single time. Clones ranked in the top ten supply approximately 30% of the sample.

This receptor was taken from a girl under 10 years old with aplastic anemia, due to receive a stem cell transplant. Recombination linked TRBV11-2 to TRBJ1-1, with 11 bases in between that match TRBD1. Sequencing was performed on PBMCs, taken before TCRalphabeta/CD19-depleted stem cell transplant. The CDR3 corresponds to CASSVHSGGTGGANTEAFF. Here is the DNA: TGTGCCAGCAGCGTACACTCGGGTGGGACAGGGGGTGCGAACACTGAAGCTTTCTTT.